The 25 T cell receptor beta chains listed next were all sequenced from one sample in a study of long-term antiretroviral therapy in people with HIV. Running of the v3.0 immunoSEQ assay took place at survey level. Using immunoSEQ multiplex PCR, the repertoire was profiled, and TCRdb retains in-frame clones only, with some absent. The sample includes 20,000 to 25,000 clones, around 88% of them seen just once. Sample: unsorted PBMCs, taken 3 years after starting antiretroviral therapy. These receptors all stem from a young man with HIV.

This chain joins TRBV25-1 and TRBJ1-3; D unclear. V was cut by 4 bases and J by 4 bases, with 17 bases left in between. Germline values: CDR1 MGHDK, CDR2 SYGVNS. This CDR3 is 16 amino acids long. The CDR3 loop reads CASSGLHPKTGNTIYF. CDR3 nucleotide sequence: TGTGCCAGCAGTGGACTACACCCGAAGACGGGAAACACCATATATTTT.

In its sample, this clone was seen once. The chain has TRBV19 and TRBJ1-4; a possible D gene is TRBD1 (6 bases). This CDR3 comprises 13 residues. Trimming took 11 bases from V and 5 from J, leaving 15 bases between them. Germline CDR1 and CDR2: LNHDA and SQIVND (reference sequence). The DNA for the CDR3 is TGTGCCGCTGCACAGGGACGGAATGAAAAACTGTTTTTT. Translation: CAAAQGRNEKLFF.

V and J are TRBV19 and TRBJ1-1; 10 nucleotides match TRBD1. The CDR3 covers 16 residues. Trimming removed 0 bases from V and 4 bases from J; junction bases left unmatched: 5. Looked up from germline, CDR1 is LNHDA and CDR2 is SQIVND (reference sequence). CDR3 nucleotides: TGTGCCAGTAGTATAGATCCGGGACAGGGGAGCACTGAAGCTTTCTTT. This translates into CASSIDPGQGSTEAFF.

The CDR3, as DNA: TGTGCCAGCAGCCCGGGGGGGAACACCGGGGAGCTGTTTTTT. Protein: CASSPGGNTGELFF. The rearrangement links TRBV7-3 to TRBJ2-2, with 7 bases identical to TRBD2. After removal of 5 bases from V and 1 base from J, the junction contained 1 base not matched to a gene. This CDR3 is 14 amino acids long. The germline V gene encodes CDR1 SGHTA and CDR2 FQGTGA.

This rearrangement joins TRBV27 to TRBJ1-2; 9 bases match TRBD1. The germline CDR1 and CDR2 sequences are MNHEY and SMNVEV (reference sequence). The CDR3 covers 17 residues. The J segment lost 3 bases and the V segment lost 0 bases, leaving 8 bases of the junction unmatched. CDR3 nucleotide sequence: TGTGCCAGCAGTTTATCGGCAAGGACAGGGGAGGACTATGGCTACACCTTC. Translation gives CASSLSARTGEDYGYTF.

The V gene is TRBV28, the J gene TRBJ1-2, with 7 bases that match TRBD1. Germline-derived CDR1 and CDR2 are MDHEN and SYDVKM. This CDR3 has 19 amino acids. V was clipped by 4 bases and J by 8 bases; unmatched bases: 25. The CDR3 DNA sequence: TGTGCCAGCAGTTCCCCAGGGGGGCTTGAGGCTCTTCGGGGGTACGGCTACACCTTC. Amino acids: CASSSPGGLEALRGYGYTF.

The genes are TRBV2 and TRBJ1-4; D may be TRBD1 (6 bases). Trimming removed 3 bases from V and 8 bases from J, with 10 bases in between. Germline V gene lookup returns CDR1 SNHLY and CDR2 FYNNEI. The CDR3 sequence is 13 residues long. The CDR3 here is CASSDGGLEKLFF. Here the CDR3 DNA reads TGTGCCAGCAGTGACGGGGGGCTCGAAAAACTGTTTTTT.

V gene TRBV2 combines with J gene TRBJ2-1; 12 bases map to TRBD2. The CDR3 extends over 15 amino acids. With 3 bases clipped from V and 3 bases from J, the junction kept 0 bases outside the gene matches. Germline values: CDR1 SNHLY, CDR2 FYNNEI. The CDR3 sequence is CASSETSGGYNEQFF. In nucleotides, the CDR3 is TGTGCCAGCAGTGAGACTAGCGGGGGCTACAATGAGCAGTTCTTC.

The chain employs TRBV7-9 and TRBJ2-7; weak D call: TRBD2 (6 bases). V was trimmed by 8 bases and J by 5 bases, leaving 16 bases between them. Germline assignment: CDR1 SEHNR and CDR2 FQNEAQ (reference sequence). This CDR3 is built from 13 residues. Here the CDR3 reads CASGQEGYNEQYF. CDR3 DNA sequence: TGTGCCAGCGGTCAGGAGGGTTATAACGAGCAGTACTTC.

This chain joins TRBV10-2 and TRBJ1-2, with D tentatively TRBD1 (5 bases). The CDR3 has 14 residues. Trimming cost V 4 bases and J 3 bases, with 12 bases left between them. CDR1 is WSHSY and CDR2 is SAAADI in the germline V gene. The CDR3: CASSGRDAHYGYTF. Written as DNA, the CDR3 is TGCGCCAGCAGTGGCCGGGACGCTCACTATGGCTACACCTTC.

The V call is TRBV18, the J call TRBJ1-2; D is undetermined. The CDR3 totals 15 residues. Germline V gene sequence: CDR1 KGHSH, CDR2 LQKENI. V was shortened by 5 bases and J by 4 bases, with 17 bases between the two germline ends. The DNA of the CDR3 is TGTGCCAGCTCATCCACCGAGACGGGAATCTATGGCTACACCTTC. This encodes CASSSTETGIYGYTF.

The rearrangement links TRBV2 to TRBJ1-2; D is undetermined. This CDR3 comprises 13 residues. V lost 4 bases and J lost 7, with 13 bases in between. CDR1 and CDR2 (germline): SNHLY, FYNNEI. The CDR3 spells CASSVQQSLGYTF. CDR3 DNA: TGTGCCAGCAGTGTACAACAGTCACTTGGCTACACCTTC. Supplemented by reference TRBV2 and TRBJ1-2, the full variable domain reads EPEVTQTPSHQVTQMGQEVILRCVPISNHLYFYWYRQILGQKVEFLVSFYNNEISEKSEIFDDQFSVERPDGSNFTLKIRSTKLEDSAMYFCASSVQQSLGYTFGSGTRLTVV.

CDR3 protein: CASRLGPLDEKLFF. CDR3 sequence (DNA): TGTGCCAGCAGGCTAGGACCCCTCGACGAGAAACTGTTTTTT. The chain carries TRBV6-6 and TRBJ1-4; D remains unclear. Germline V gene sequence: CDR1 MNHNY, CDR2 SVGAGI (reference sequence). This CDR3 spans 14 amino acids. Trimming left V 6 bases short and J 11 bases short, with 19 bases between.

In this sample, this clone turned up once. The gene calls are TRBV18 and TRBJ2-3; D possibly corresponds to TRBD2 (7 bases). The ends were cut back, 0 bases at V and 2 bases at J, with 18 bases in the middle. The CDR3 is 18 residues long. In germline, CDR1 is KGHSH, CDR2 LQKENI. The CDR3 here is CASSPPRGGGRNTDTQYF. In DNA, the CDR3 is TGTGCCAGCTCACCACCGAGAGGGGGGGGCCGGAACACAGATACGCAGTATTTT.

On this clone: Its ends do not fully match the called genes, so a read error is possible. This rearrangement joins TRBV7-6 to TRBJ2-1, with D unclear. The CDR3 runs to 12 residues. The V gene's germline CDR1 is SGHVS and CDR2 FNYEAQ. CDR3 coding DNA: TGTGCCAGCAGTTTAGGGTCCAATGAGCAGTTCTTC. Its protein product is CASSLGSNEQFF.

V usage is TRBV2 and J usage is TRBJ2-5; TRBD2 matches 7 bases. The CDR3 extends over 13 amino acids. CDR1 is SNHLY and CDR2 is FYNNEI in the germline V gene. Losses at the gene ends were 9 bases for V and 4 bases for J; bases not matched to a gene: 8. CDR3 coding DNA: TGTGCCAGGGGAGGCGGGGGTGCAGAGACCCAGTACTTC. This codes for CARGGGGAETQYF.

This chain links TRBV28 with TRBJ1-4; 8 bases match TRBD1. The germline V gene has CDR1 MDHEN and CDR2 SYDVKM. The length of the CDR3 is 16 residues. J gave up 6 bases and V 5 bases, and 11 bases lay outside the gene matches. The CDR3 nucleotides are TGTGCCAGCAGTGATCCGGGACAGGCGGGATATGAAAAACTGTTTTTT. Encoded protein: CASSDPGQAGYEKLFF.

This clone has only one observation. V gene TRBV7-2 combines with J gene TRBJ1-3; D possibly corresponds to TRBD1 (5 bases). Germline values: CDR1 SGHTA, CDR2 FQGNSA. This CDR3 has 15 amino acids. The V and J ends lost 3 bases and 1 base respectively, with 10 bases between them. CDR3 sequence (DNA): TGTGCCAGCAGCTTGGACAATTTTTCTGGAAACACCATATATTTT. This translates into CASSLDNFSGNTIYF.

J is TRBJ2-7 and V is TRBV2; no clear D. Germline V lookup: CDR1 SNHLY, CDR2 FYNNEI. Deletions cut 11 bases from V and 3 bases from J, with 20 bases between. The CDR3 covers 14 residues. CDR3 in amino acids: CAGRDLAGDYEQYF. The CDR3 DNA follows: TGTGCCGGACGTGATCTGGCTGGGGACTACGAGCAGTACTTC.

The V call is TRBV6-6, the J call TRBJ2-7, with D perhaps being TRBD1 or TRBD2 (5 bases each). Trimming left V 5 bases short and J 5 bases short, with 10 bases between. Germline assignment: CDR1 MNHNY and CDR2 SVGAGI (reference sequence). The CDR3 consists of 12 residues. The CDR3 here is CASSPRGDEQYV. CDR3 DNA: TGTGCCAGCAGTCCGAGGGGAGACGAGCAGTACGTC.

The gene calls are TRBV4-1 and TRBJ2-5; the match to TRBD2 covers 11 bases. V trimming: 2 bases; J trimming: 0 bases; junction bases outside the gene matches: 2. Germline V gives CDR1 MGHRA, CDR2 YSYEKL. This CDR3 has 16 amino acids. The CDR3 coding sequence is TGCGCCAGCAGCCAATTAGCGGGGGGGTACCAAGAGACCCAGTACTTC. Translated, it gives CASSQLAGGYQETQYF.

The chain links TRBV19 to TRBJ2-5; D is possibly TRBD2 (6 bases). The CDR3 runs 13 residues. V lost 3 bases and J 5 bases, leaving 10 bases between the germline ends. Germline CDR1 is LNHDA and CDR2 is SQIVND (reference sequence). The CDR3 DNA is TGTGCCAGTAGTATGGTTCGGGGGGAGACCCAGTACTTC. Amino acid sequence: CASSMVRGETQYF. Looking up the rest from reference TRBV19 and TRBJ2-5 gives the full variable domain: DGGITQSPKYLFRKEGQNVTLSCEQNLNHDAMYWYRQDPGQGLRLIYYSQIVNDFQKGDIAEGYSVSREKKESFPLTVTSAQKNPTAFYLCASSMVRGETQYFGPGTRLLVL.

The chain combines TRBV19 with TRBJ1-1; D is perhaps TRBD1 (5 bases). The CDR3 sequence is 16 residues long. Germline V gives CDR1 LNHDA, CDR2 SQIVND (reference sequence). V shed 6 bases and J shed 0 bases, with 17 bases lying between them. The CDR3 DNA sequence: TGTGCCAGTAGCGCCCTGGGGCAGCTTATGAACACTGAAGCTTTCTTT. Amino acids: CASSALGQLMNTEAFF. Together with reference TRBV19 and TRBJ1-1, the CDR3 gives the full variable domain: DGGITQSPKYLFRKEGQNVTLSCEQNLNHDAMYWYRQDPGQGLRLIYYSQIVNDFQKGDIAEGYSVSREKKESFPLTVTSAQKNPTAFYLCASSALGQLMNTEAFFGQGTRLTVV.

This clone came up a few times. V and J are TRBV6-1 and TRBJ1-2; D is undetermined. This CDR3 region has 13 residues. V was trimmed by 5 bases and J by 6 bases, leaving 13 bases between them. The germline CDR1 and CDR2 sequences are MNHNS and SASEGT. The DNA of the CDR3 is TGTGCCAGCAGTACACGAGATGGGGATGGCTACACCTTC. It translates to CASSTRDGDGYTF.

This chain links TRBV4-1 with TRBJ1-2; D remains unclear. CDR3 length equals 12 residues. With 3 bases removed from V and 7 bases from J, the gap between germline ends came to 9 bases. Germline CDR1 MGHRA, CDR2 YSYEKL. The CDR3 DNA reads TGCGCCAGCAGCCACCCCGGAGGTGGCTACACCTTC. It codes for CASSHPGGGYTF.